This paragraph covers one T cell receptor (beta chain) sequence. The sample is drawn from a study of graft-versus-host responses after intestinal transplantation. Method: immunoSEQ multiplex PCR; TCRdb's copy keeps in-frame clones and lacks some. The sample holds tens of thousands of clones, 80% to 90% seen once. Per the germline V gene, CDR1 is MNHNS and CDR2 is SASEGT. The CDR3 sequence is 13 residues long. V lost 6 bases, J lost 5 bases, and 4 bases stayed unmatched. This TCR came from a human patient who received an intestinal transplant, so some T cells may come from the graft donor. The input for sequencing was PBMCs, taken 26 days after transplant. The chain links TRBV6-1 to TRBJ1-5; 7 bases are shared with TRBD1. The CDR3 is CASRRQGDQPQHF. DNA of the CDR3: TGTGCCAGCAGGAGACAGGGAGATCAGCCCCAGCATTTT.